These 30 T cell receptor beta chains were sequenced from one sample in a study of cytomegalovirus exposure and HLA in healthy donors. The assay was immunoSEQ multiplex PCR, and TCRdb's table has in-frame clones only and misses some. The table records 200,000 to 250,000 clones, roughly 88% of them present only once. Material for sequencing was PBMCs. The receptors were gathered from a woman aged 25 to 39 in good health and CMV-seropositive.

The chain couples TRBV30 to TRBJ2-5; a weak D match, TRBD2 (5 bases). The ends were cut back, 2 bases at V and 5 bases at J, with 12 bases in the middle. The CDR3 sequence is 13 residues long. The germline V gene has CDR1 GTSNPN and CDR2 SVGIG (reference sequence). The CDR3: CAWSWASFETQYF. The CDR3 coding sequence is TGTGCCTGGAGTTGGGCTAGCTTTGAGACCCAGTACTTC.

V and J are TRBV2 and TRBJ1-2; D is unclear. This CDR3 has 15 amino acids. Germline CDR1 reads SNHLY; CDR2 reads FYNNEI. V lost 5 bases, J lost 4 bases, and 17 bases lay in between. The CDR3 DNA reads TGTGCCAGCAGTCTAGAGGGCCTATATTCCTATGGCTACACCTTC. Amino acids: CASSLEGLYSYGYTF.

The chain uses TRBV28 and TRBJ2-7, with 7 nucleotides matching TRBD1. The CDR3 runs 13 residues. V was pared by 5 bases and J by 7 bases, with 8 bases of the junction left unmatched. Germline CDR1 and CDR2: MDHEN and SYDVKM. The CDR3 DNA reads TGTGCCAGCAGTCCCCCTACGACAGGGGAGCAGTACTTC. As protein: CASSPPTTGEQYF. Full variable domain (remainder filled in from reference TRBV28 and TRBJ2-7): DVKVTQSSRYLVKRTGEKVFLECVQDMDHENMFWYRQDPGLGLRLIYFSYDVKMKEKGDIPEGYSVSREKKERFSLILESASTNQTSMYLCASSPPTTGEQYFGPGTRLTVT.

The V call is TRBV4-1, the J call TRBJ2-7, with 9 bases that match TRBD1. With V trimmed by 0 bases and J by 7 bases, 4 bases remained unmatched. Germline CDR1 MGHRA, CDR2 YSYEKL. The CDR3 contains 14 residues. CDR3 in DNA: TGCGCCAGCAGCCAAGAGACAGGGGGTTATGAGCAGTACTTC. Translated, it gives CASSQETGGYEQYF.

The gene calls are TRBV2 and TRBJ1-4; D remains unclear. The germline V gene has CDR1 SNHLY and CDR2 FYNNEI. The germline V and J ends were trimmed by 3 bases and 8 bases, with 4 bases remaining between them. This CDR3 comprises 11 residues. The CDR3 coding sequence is TGTGCCAGCAGTGACGAGGAAAAACTGTTTTTT. It encodes CASSDEEKLFF.

V and J are TRBV7-6 and TRBJ1-1; 7 bases match TRBD1. The ends lost 2 bases at V and 4 bases at J; junction bases unmatched: 13. Germline CDR1 reads SGHVS; CDR2 reads FNYEAQ. The CDR3 is made up of 17 amino acids. CDR3 sequence: CASSLSTRQGSSTEAFF. CDR3 in DNA: TGTGCCAGCAGCTTATCCACCCGACAGGGATCGAGCACTGAAGCTTTCTTT.

The V and J genes are TRBV19 and TRBJ1-5; D is undetermined. Between the trimmed V and J ends, which lost 3 bases and 2 bases, there was a span of 5 bases. In germline, CDR1 is LNHDA, CDR2 SQIVND (reference sequence). The CDR3 runs to 13 residues. This CDR3 reads CASSILGNQPQHF. CDR3 bases: TGTGCCAGTAGTATTTTAGGCAATCAGCCCCAGCATTTT. Filled out from reference TRBV19 and TRBJ1-5, the complete variable domain reads DGGITQSPKYLFRKEGQNVTLSCEQNLNHDAMYWYRQDPGQGLRLIYYSQIVNDFQKGDIAEGYSVSREKKESFPLTVTSAQKNPTAFYLCASSILGNQPQHFGDGTRLSIL.

The chain employs TRBV6-5 and TRBJ2-7, with D possibly TRBD1 on 5 matching bases. V lost 8 bases to trimming and J lost 9 bases, with 17 bases between them. The CDR3 is made up of 12 amino acids. CDR1 MNHEY and CDR2 SVGAGI come from the germline V gene. The CDR3 sequence is CASGKSGFGQYF. The CDR3 DNA follows: TGTGCCAGCGGCAAATCAGGGTTCGGGCAGTACTTC.

The chain recombines TRBV10-3 with TRBJ2-2; possibly TRBD1 for D (5 bases). With 2 bases removed from V and 1 base from J, the gap between germline ends came to 8 bases. Germline CDR1 ENHRY, CDR2 SYGVKD. The CDR3 has 15 residues. The CDR3 spells CAISERQMNTGELFF. The CDR3 region has the DNA TGTGCCATCAGTGAGCGACAGATGAACACCGGGGAGCTGTTTTTT.

This clone was observed a single time. The V and J genes are TRBV6-5 and TRBJ1-2, with D possibly matching TRBD1 (5 bases). Trimming shortened V by 7 bases and J by 2 bases, and 11 bases separated the two germline ends. The CDR3 totals 13 residues. Looked up from germline, CDR1 is MNHEY and CDR2 is SVGAGI. For the CDR3, the DNA is TGTGCCAGCACAAATACAGGAAACTATGGCTACACCTTC. This translates into CASTNTGNYGYTF.

The V call is TRBV5-6, the J call TRBJ2-7; 12 bases agree with TRBD2. The germline V gene has CDR1 SGHDT and CDR2 YYEEEE. The CDR3 spans 17 residues. The V and J ends lost 3 bases and 5 bases, in that order; junction bases with no gene match: 12. This chain's CDR3 is CASSSDLLAGGVNEQYF. CDR3 in DNA: TGTGCCAGCAGCTCGGACCTACTAGCGGGAGGTGTCAACGAGCAGTACTTC. Filled out from reference TRBV5-6 and TRBJ2-7, the complete variable domain reads DAGVTQSPTHLIKTRGQQVTLRCSPKSGHDTVSWYQQALGQGPQFIFQYYEEEERQRGNFPDRFSGHQFPNYSSELNVNALLLGDSALYLCASSSDLLAGGVNEQYFGPGTRLTVT.

The rearrangement links TRBV27 to TRBJ2-7; D is uncertain. The CDR3 loop spans 14 amino acids. Trimming removed 6 bases at V and 6 bases at J, with 18 bases between. CDR1 is MNHEY and CDR2 is SMNVEV in the germline V gene (reference sequence). This CDR3 is CASRVAGQQLEQYF. CDR3 coding DNA: TGTGCCAGCAGGGTTGCCGGGCAGCAACTCGAGCAGTACTTC.

The chain links TRBV6-5 to TRBJ2-1; D not certain. The CDR3 spans 16 residues. Trimming pared 4 bases from V and 10 bases from J, leaving 23 bases between. Germline assignment: CDR1 MNHEY and CDR2 SVGAGI. The CDR3 nucleotides read TGTGCCAGCAGTTCCACGGCAGCCATAAGTTCAGGAGAGCAGTTCTTC. Translating it yields CASSSTAAISSGEQFF.

The V gene is TRBV7-8, the J gene TRBJ2-7; weak D call: TRBD2 (7 bases). V dropped 4 bases and J dropped 2 bases, with 18 bases sitting between them. CDR1 is SGHVS and CDR2 is FQNEAQ in the germline V gene. This CDR3 is built from 16 residues. Here the CDR3 reads CASSSRGGSGAYEQYF. The CDR3 DNA reads as TGTGCCAGCAGCTCCCGCGGGGGATCAGGGGCCTACGAGCAGTACTTC.

This chain joins TRBV18 and TRBJ1-1; the D gene is possibly TRBD1 (6 bases). This CDR3 is 18 amino acids long. V gave up 2 bases and J gave up 1 base, with 20 bases separating them. Germline-derived CDR1 and CDR2 are KGHSH and LQKENI. CDR3 loop: CASSPTNRVGLRNTEAFF. CDR3 coding DNA: TGTGCCAGCTCACCAACGAACAGGGTCGGACTACGGAACACTGAAGCTTTCTTT.

The chain uses TRBV4-2 and TRBJ1-2; D remains unclear. V was pared by 1 base and J by 0 bases, with 12 bases between. The length of the CDR3 is 16 residues. Germline CDR1 reads LGHNA; CDR2 reads YNFKEQ. CDR3 protein: CASSQGERSSNYGYTF. The CDR3 DNA follows: TGTGCCAGCAGCCAAGGTGAAAGAAGTTCTAACTATGGCTACACCTTC.

The rearrangement joins TRBV19 to TRBJ1-5, with D unresolved. With 3 bases removed from V and 1 base from J, the gap between germline ends came to 4 bases. The CDR3 loop spans 13 amino acids. Germline V lookup: CDR1 LNHDA, CDR2 SQIVND (reference sequence). Written as DNA, the CDR3 is TGTGCCAGTAGTATGGGGAGCAATCAGCCCCAGCATTTT. Its protein is CASSMGSNQPQHF.

The rearrangement links TRBV7-9 to TRBJ2-7; TRBD1 matches at 9 bases. V lost 6 bases and J lost 4; bases outside the gene matches: 7. Germline V gives CDR1 SEHNR, CDR2 FQNEAQ (reference sequence). The CDR3 covers 14 residues. Here the CDR3 reads CASSPGQGLYEQYF. The CDR3 bases are TGTGCCAGCAGTCCGGGACAGGGTCTTTACGAGCAGTACTTC. Full variable domain (rest looked up from reference TRBV7-9 and TRBJ2-7): DTGVSQNPRHKITKRGQNVTFRCDPISEHNRLYWYRQTLGQGPEFLTYFQNEAQLEKSRLLSDRFSAERPKGSFSTLEIQRTEQGDSAMYLCASSPGQGLYEQYFGPGTRLTVT.

The sample holds one count of this clone. V and J are TRBV2 and TRBJ2-7; TRBD1 matches at 7 bases. Germline CDR1 SNHLY, CDR2 FYNNEI. The CDR3 has 14 amino acids. With 3 bases clipped from V and 6 bases from J, the junction kept 8 bases outside the gene matches. CDR3 protein: CASSDGDSTSEQYF. In DNA form, the CDR3 reads TGTGCCAGCAGTGATGGGGACAGTACGAGCGAGCAGTACTTC.

In regard to this clone: One end of the junction fails to match germline, which may point to a read error. The J gene is TRBJ2-7, the V gene TRBV6-1; perhaps TRBD2 as D (6 bases). CDR1 and CDR2 from the germline V gene are MNHNS and SASEGT. The CDR3 has 13 residues. CDR3 nucleotide sequence: TGTGCCAGCAGTGAGAGCCTAAAGCGGCCGACTAGGTTC. It encodes CASSESLKRPTRF.

CDR3 residues: CATSTKGFSTEAFF. As DNA, the CDR3 is TGTGCCACCAGCACAAAGGGGTTTTCGACTGAAGCTTTCTTT. The V and J genes are TRBV15 and TRBJ1-1; D is possibly TRBD1 (5 bases). V lost 4 bases, J lost 5 bases, and 14 bases lay in between. The germline CDR1 and CDR2 sequences are LNHNV and YYDKDF (reference sequence). CDR3 length: 14 amino acids.

The chain couples TRBV11-3 to TRBJ1-1; no clear D gene. CDR3 length equals 13 residues. Trimming removed 1 base from V and 5 bases from J, with 8 bases in between. CDR1 and CDR2 from the germline V gene are SGHNT and YENEEA. The CDR3 DNA sequence: TGTGCCAGCAGCTTAGTAGGTGAGACTGAAGCTTTCTTT. This gives the protein CASSLVGETEAFF.

The J gene is TRBJ2-7, the V gene TRBV6-5, with 7 bases that match TRBD2. The germline V gene encodes CDR1 MNHEY and CDR2 SVGAGI. J gave up 5 bases and V 0 bases, and 7 bases lay outside the gene matches. There are 15 residues in the CDR3. The CDR3 here is CASSYSGGSSHEQYF. The CDR3, as DNA: TGTGCCAGCAGTTACTCTGGCGGGAGTAGCCACGAGCAGTACTTC.

This rearrangement joins TRBV5-1 to TRBJ1-2; D possibly corresponds to TRBD1 (5 bases). The CDR3 is 13 amino acids. CDR1 is SGHRS and CDR2 is YFSETQ in the germline V gene. Trimming removed 0 bases at V and 8 bases at J, with 11 bases between. CDR3 sequence (DNA): TGCGCCAGCAGCTTGGCACAGGACATCGGCTACACCTTC. Translating it yields CASSLAQDIGYTF.

This clone was detected a few times. The CDR3 here is CASSLDMNTEAFF. The CDR3 coding sequence is TGTGCCAGCAGCTTAGACATGAACACTGAAGCTTTCTTT. The genes are TRBV7-8 and TRBJ1-1; unclear D gene. This CDR3 region has 13 residues. Per germline, CDR1 SGHVS and CDR2 FQNEAQ. The ends were cut back, 1 base at V and 0 bases at J, with 3 bases in the middle.

The chain combines TRBV30 with TRBJ1-1; 7 bases match TRBD1. Germline V CDR1 and CDR2: GTSNPN, SVGIG (reference sequence). This CDR3 has 13 amino acids. V dropped 0 bases and J dropped 4; count of bases not matched to a gene: 2. CDR3 residues: CAWSVQGSTEAFF. In DNA, the CDR3 is TGTGCCTGGAGTGTACAGGGGAGCACTGAAGCTTTCTTT.

The gene calls are TRBV25-1 and TRBJ2-5; 7 positions agree with TRBD2. Germline V lookup: CDR1 MGHDK, CDR2 SYGVNS. Trimming cost V 1 base and J 5 bases; bases outside gene matches: 10. CDR3 length: 16 amino acids. As DNA, the CDR3 is TGTGCCAGCAGTGAATGGTCGGGGGGACGGTCGGAGACCCAGTACTTC. Translation: CASSEWSGGRSETQYF.

This clone was observed a handful of times. The chain links TRBV27 to TRBJ1-2, with D maybe TRBD1 (5 bases). This CDR3 comprises 13 residues. V was clipped by 2 bases and J by 6 bases, with 10 bases between them. Looked up from germline, CDR1 is MNHEY and CDR2 is SMNVEV (reference sequence). The CDR3 region has the DNA TGTGCCAGCAGTTTAAAGGGGTTCGATGGCTACACCTTC. It specifies CASSLKGFDGYTF.

This rearrangement joins TRBV27 to TRBJ1-1; D might be TRBD1 (5 bases). Trimming pared 10 bases from V and 0 bases from J, leaving 12 bases between. Germline lookup yields CDR1 MNHEY and CDR2 SMNVEV (reference sequence). CDR3 size: 13 residues. In DNA, the CDR3 is TGTGCCACTACGGGACGGATGAACACTGAAGCTTTCTTT. The encoded protein is CATTGRMNTEAFF.

The genes are TRBV4-1 and TRBJ2-1; D gene uncertain. The CDR3 contains 16 residues. Germline lookup yields CDR1 MGHRA and CDR2 YSYEKL. Trimming shortened V by 0 bases and J by 0 bases, and 9 bases separated the two germline ends. The CDR3 DNA is TGCGCCAGCAGCCAAGATCGGCAGGTCTCCTACAATGAGCAGTTCTTC. Amino acids: CASSQDRQVSYNEQFF.